One T cell receptor beta chain is described in this entry. Its antigen is unidentified. This specimen belongs to a study of graft-versus-host responses after intestinal transplantation. In the study overall: Recipients had multivisceral, liver-intestinal, or isolated intestinal transplants. Each recipient received anti-thymocyte globulin induction, then tacrolimus and steroids for approximately three years.

The CDR3 consists of 12 residues. Trimming left V 2 bases short and J 7 bases short, with 6 bases between. Germline loops: CDR1 PRHDT, CDR2 FYEKMQ (reference sequence). The data were produced by immunoSEQ multiplex PCR, yet TCRdb's version contains in-frame clones alone and is incomplete. The table shows about 93,000 clones, with 85% to 95% occurring only once. The clonotype was recovered from a human donor who received an intestinal transplant. The chain joins TRBV13 to TRBJ2-1; D uncertain. The material sequenced was unstimulated CD8+ T cells sorted from spleen or lymph node cells, taken before intestinal transplant. The CDR3 region is CASSLRVNEQFF. CDR3 in DNA: TGTGCCAGCAGCTTAAGAGTAAATGAGCAGTTCTTC.